These 4 T cell receptor beta chains share one sample of origin, sequenced in a study of T cell repertoires in cytomegalovirus infection (dated by TCRdb to between 2018 and 2021). TCRdb records Illumina HiSeq 1500 as the sequencer. TCRdb cleaned the public reads at Q25 with fastp, built clones with MiXCR and kept in-frame beta chains. Each CDR3 protein gets just one entry, which takes the most common genes and DNA from the rows behind it. The sample has hundreds of thousands of distinct CDR3 sequences on record, roughly a sixth of them singletons. The ten largest clones represent around 11% of the sample. The sequenced sample consisted of PBMCs. These receptors came from a human donor in good health (CMV status not recorded). Some clones in this sample may be carry-over from other donors' samples.

The chain links TRBV5-1 to TRBJ1-1, with D unclear. Germline V gene sequence: CDR1 SGHRS, CDR2 YFSETQ. The CDR3 length is 14 residues. Trimming took 4 bases from V and 3 from J, leaving 13 bases between them. CDR3 residues: CASSPGEIYTEAFF. As DNA, the CDR3 is TGCGCCAGCAGCCCGGGAGAGATTTACACTGAAGCTTTCTTT.

This clonotype occurred many times. V gene TRBV7-2 combines with J gene TRBJ2-1; D possibly corresponds to TRBD2 (5 bases). Germline CDR1 SGHTA, CDR2 FQGNSA. With 0 bases removed from V and 11 bases from J, the gap between germline ends came to 11 bases. The CDR3 has 13 residues. The CDR3 spells CASSLAREGQQFF. CDR3 nucleotide sequence: TGTGCCAGCAGCTTAGCCCGCGAGGGTCAGCAGTTCTTC.

This clonotype was counted many times. The J gene is TRBJ2-5, the V gene TRBV18; D not certain. Germline CDR1 reads KGHSH; CDR2 reads LQKENI. V was trimmed by 3 bases and J by 7 bases, leaving 9 bases between them. This CDR3 has 12 amino acids. The CDR3 region is CASSPSKGTQYF. In DNA form, the CDR3 reads TGTGCCAGCTCACCCAGTAAGGGGACCCAGTACTTC. Combining the CDR3 with reference TRBV18 and TRBJ2-5 gives the whole variable domain NAGVMQNPRHLVRRRGQEARLRCSPMKGHSHVYWYRQLPEEGLKFMVYLQKENIIDESGMPKERFSAEFPKEGPSILRIQQVVRGDSAAYFCASSPSKGTQYFGPGTRLLVL.

In its sample, this clonotype was seen a few times. This chain joins TRBV6-2 or TRBV6-3 and TRBJ1-1; 7 nucleotides match TRBD1. The junction had 4 bases not matched to a gene; V was cut back by 3 bases and J by 3 bases. The CDR3 runs to 14 residues. Germline V CDR1 and CDR2: MNHEY, SVGEGT. CDR3: CASSYETGYTEAFF. The DNA for the CDR3 is TGTGCCAGCAGTTATGAGACAGGGTACACTGAAGCTTTCTTT.